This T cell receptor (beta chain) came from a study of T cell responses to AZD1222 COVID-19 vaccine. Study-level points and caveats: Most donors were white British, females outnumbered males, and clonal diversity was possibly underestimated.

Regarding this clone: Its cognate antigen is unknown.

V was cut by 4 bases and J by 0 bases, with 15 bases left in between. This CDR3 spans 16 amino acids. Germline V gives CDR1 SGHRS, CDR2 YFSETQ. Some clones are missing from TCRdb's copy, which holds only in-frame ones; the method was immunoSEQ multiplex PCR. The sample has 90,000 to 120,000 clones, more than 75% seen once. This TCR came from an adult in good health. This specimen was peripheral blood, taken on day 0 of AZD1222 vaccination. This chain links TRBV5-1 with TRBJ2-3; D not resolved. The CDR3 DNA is TGCGCCAGCAGCGCACGACCCCGGGCTAGCACAGATACGCAGTATTTT. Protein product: CASSARPRASTDTQYF.